These 19 T cell receptor beta chains share one sample of origin, sequenced in a study of cytomegalovirus exposure and HLA in healthy donors. Both 60 Vbeta primers and 13 Jbeta primers went into the PCR. Assay: immunoSEQ multiplex PCR; the TCRdb copy retains only in-frame clones and omits some. Of 85,000 to 100,000 clones in the sample, 64% were seen once. The sample comprised PBMCs. These receptor sequences come from a man in his fifties or sixties in good health and CMV-seronegative.

This clone was observed a handful of times. This sequence joins TRBV10-2 and TRBJ2-3; 10 bases are a match to TRBD2. Germline V gene lookup returns CDR1 WSHSY and CDR2 SAAADI. The CDR3 length is 18 residues. Trimming cost V 5 bases and J 2 bases; bases outside gene matches: 13. CDR3 in DNA: TGCGCCAGCAGTCTAACCCCAATAGCGGGGGGTGACACAGATACGCAGTATTTT. This codes for CASSLTPIAGGDTDTQYF.

The genes are TRBV9 and TRBJ2-1; D is unclear. CDR3 length: 16 residues. With 4 bases removed from V and 3 bases from J, the gap between germline ends came to 17 bases. Germline-derived CDR1 and CDR2 are SGDLS and YYNGEE. CDR3 nucleotide sequence: TGTGCCAGCAGCACTACCCTGGCGAACATCTACAATGAGCAGTTCTTC. It yields the protein CASSTTLANIYNEQFF.

The rearrangement joins TRBV19 to TRBJ1-1; weak D call: TRBD1 (5 bases). Germline lookup yields CDR1 LNHDA and CDR2 SQIVND (reference sequence). V lost 3 bases to trimming and J lost 5 bases, with 10 bases between them. The CDR3 totals 13 residues. CDR3 nucleotides: TGTGCCAGTAGTATCTTGGGGGGGACTGAAGCTTTCTTT. It yields the protein CASSILGGTEAFF. Using reference TRBV19 and TRBJ1-1 for the parts outside the CDR3, the full variable domain is DGGITQSPKYLFRKEGQNVTLSCEQNLNHDAMYWYRQDPGQGLRLIYYSQIVNDFQKGDIAEGYSVSREKKESFPLTVTSAQKNPTAFYLCASSILGGTEAFFGQGTRLTVV.

This clone occurred a few times. This rearrangement joins TRBV7-9 to TRBJ2-3; maybe TRBD2 (6 bases). V was shortened by 4 bases and J by 3 bases, with 11 bases between the two germline ends. Germline V gene data show CDR1 as SEHNR and CDR2 as FQNEAQ (reference sequence). The CDR3 is 14 residues long. In nucleotides, the CDR3 is TGTGCCAGCAGCTGGGGGGTGGGTACAGATACGCAGTATTTT. Translating it yields CASSWGVGTDTQYF.

The chain uses TRBV19 and TRBJ1-3; D not resolved. The germline V gene has CDR1 LNHDA and CDR2 SQIVND (reference sequence). Trimming took off 9 bases at V and 8 bases at J, with 17 bases between the two ends. The CDR3 has 13 residues. In DNA form, the CDR3 reads TGTGCCAGGAGTGTGGATCAGCGGGACACCATATATTTT. The encoded protein is CARSVDQRDTIYF. The full variable domain, completed using reference TRBV19 and TRBJ1-3, is DGGITQSPKYLFRKEGQNVTLSCEQNLNHDAMYWYRQDPGQGLRLIYYSQIVNDFQKGDIAEGYSVSREKKESFPLTVTSAQKNPTAFYLCARSVDQRDTIYFGEGSWLTVV.

The chain employs TRBV27 and TRBJ1-1, with TRBD1 as a possible D gene (5 bases). Trimming shortened V by 5 bases and J by 4 bases, and 11 bases separated the two germline ends. The germline gives CDR1 MNHEY, CDR2 SMNVEV (reference sequence). The CDR3 runs 13 residues. The CDR3 DNA follows: TGTGCCAGCAGTCGGGGGACCGGCACTGAAGCTTTCTTT. It is translated as CASSRGTGTEAFF.

The chain recombines TRBV19 with TRBJ2-6; 8 nucleotides match TRBD1. This CDR3 is 17 amino acids long. The V segment lost 8 bases and the J segment 0 bases; nucleotides outside the gene matches: 9. Per the germline V gene, CDR1 is LNHDA and CDR2 is SQIVND (reference sequence). The CDR3: CASYPGTGYSGANVLTF. DNA of the CDR3: TGTGCCAGTTATCCCGGGACAGGCTACTCTGGGGCCAACGTCCTGACTTTC.

This clone came up many times. The chain couples TRBV29-1 to TRBJ1-1; D is possibly TRBD1 (5 bases). V gave up 0 bases and J gave up 6 bases, with 14 bases separating them. The CDR3 totals 14 residues. Germline CDR1 reads SQVTM; CDR2 reads ANQGSEA. CDR3: CSVEDQIGASEAFF. The CDR3 region has the DNA TGCAGCGTTGAAGATCAGATAGGGGCTTCTGAAGCTTTCTTT.

Here the CDR3 DNA reads TGTGCCAGCAGCTTGGTTGTGGGAGTTGCGGAGCAGTTCTTC. Its protein is CASSLVVGVAEQFF. The gene calls are TRBV7-6 and TRBJ2-1; a weak D match, TRBD2 (5 bases). This CDR3 contains 14 residues. Trimming left V 3 bases short and J 10 bases short, with 16 bases between. The germline V gene encodes CDR1 SGHVS and CDR2 FNYEAQ. The full variable domain, its missing parts supplied by reference TRBV7-6 and TRBJ2-1, is GAGVSQSPRYKVTKRGQDVALRCDPISGHVSLYWYRQALGQGPEFLTYFNYEAQQDKSGLPNDRFSAERPEGSISTLTIQRTEQRDSAMYRCASSLVVGVAEQFFGPGTRLTVL.

CDR3 coding DNA: TGTGCCAGTACCCGGCAGAAGGGGTCCGACACTGAAGCTTTCTTT. Translated, it gives CASTRQKGSDTEAFF. The V and J genes are TRBV19 and TRBJ1-1; D is possibly TRBD1 (5 bases). The CDR3 sequence is 15 residues long. V was pared by 7 bases and J by 3 bases, with 18 bases between. CDR1 LNHDA and CDR2 SQIVND come from the germline V gene (reference sequence).

This clone came up a few times. V usage is TRBV9 and J usage is TRBJ1-2; D might be TRBD1 (6 bases). The CDR3 length is 16 residues. V was trimmed by 0 bases and J by 8 bases, leaving 20 bases between them. Germline V gene sequence: CDR1 SGDLS, CDR2 YYNGEE. CDR3 amino acids: CASSVAGGRGGEGYTF. The CDR3, as DNA: TGTGCCAGCAGCGTAGCGGGAGGCAGGGGAGGGGAAGGCTACACCTTC.

This clone showed up just a few times. The chain has TRBV9 and TRBJ1-3; 7 bases agree with TRBD1. V shed 0 bases and J 0 bases; nucleotides not matched to a gene: 6. The CDR3 sequence is 17 residues long. The germline V gene encodes CDR1 SGDLS and CDR2 YYNGEE. DNA for the CDR3: TGTGCCAGCAGCGTAGGAAGGACAGGCCTCTCTGGAAACACCATATATTTT. Protein product: CASSVGRTGLSGNTIYF.

This sequence joins TRBV5-4 and TRBJ1-6; D unclear. CDR1 and CDR2 from the germline V gene are SGHNT and YYREEE (reference sequence). Deletions cut 1 base from V and 8 bases from J, with 10 bases between. The CDR3 sequence is 14 residues long. CDR3 nucleotide sequence: TGTGCCAGCAGCTTGACAGAACTGGATTCACCCCTCCACTTT. It encodes CASSLTELDSPLHF.

The chain recombines TRBV28 with TRBJ1-2; TRBD1 matches 9 bases. This CDR3 region has 13 residues. V dropped 6 bases and J dropped 7; count of bases not matched to a gene: 6. The germline gives CDR1 MDHEN, CDR2 SYDVKM. The CDR3, as DNA: TGTGCCAGCAGCTTAAACAGGGGGCCTGGCTACACCTTC. Translation gives CASSLNRGPGYTF.

J is TRBJ1-6 and V is TRBV5-1; D is ambiguous. The V end lost 6 bases, the J end lost 7 bases, and 17 bases lay between the germline ends. The CDR3 spans 15 residues. Germline CDR1 reads SGHRS; CDR2 reads YFSETQ. The CDR3 bases are TGCGCCAGCAACCTCACCTGCACTGTAAATTCACCCCTCCACTTT. Translated, it gives CASNLTCTVNSPLHF.

J is TRBJ2-3 and V is TRBV6-6; 11 positions agree with TRBD1. The length of the CDR3 is 14 residues. The V segment lost 7 bases and the J segment 5 bases; nucleotides outside the gene matches: 5. CDR1 is MNHNY, CDR2 SVGAGI, per germline (reference sequence). The CDR3 is CASTGQGAGDTQYF. DNA for the CDR3: TGTGCCAGCACCGGACAGGGGGCGGGAGATACGCAGTATTTT.

CDR3 in DNA: TGTGCCAGCAGTGAAGATACCGGGACACTACCCATAGAGACCCAGTACTTC. Its protein is CASSEDTGTLPIETQYF. This sequence joins TRBV6-1 and TRBJ2-5; tentative D call: TRBD1 (6 bases). Germline CDR1 and CDR2: MNHNS and SASEGT. V lost 1 base and J 4 bases, leaving 19 bases between the germline ends. This CDR3 comprises 17 residues.

The chain uses TRBV28 and TRBJ2-7, with 11 bases lining up with TRBD2. The J segment lost 9 bases and the V segment lost 5 bases, leaving 18 bases of the junction unmatched. CDR1 is MDHEN and CDR2 is SYDVKM in the germline V gene. The CDR3 has 17 residues. CDR3 nucleotides: TGTGCCAGCAGTCTGACTAGCGGGGACGAACTCCTACGACGGCAGTACTTC. It translates to CASSLTSGDELLRRQYF.

This sequence joins TRBV10-2 and TRBJ2-3, with a possible D match to TRBD2 (5 bases). The germline V gene has CDR1 WSHSY and CDR2 SAAADI. The CDR3 is 15 amino acids. Trimming took off 0 bases at V and 4 bases at J, with 11 bases between the two ends. The CDR3: CASSESGAESDTQYF. The CDR3 DNA sequence: TGCGCCAGCAGTGAGTCGGGAGCAGAGTCAGATACGCAGTATTTT.